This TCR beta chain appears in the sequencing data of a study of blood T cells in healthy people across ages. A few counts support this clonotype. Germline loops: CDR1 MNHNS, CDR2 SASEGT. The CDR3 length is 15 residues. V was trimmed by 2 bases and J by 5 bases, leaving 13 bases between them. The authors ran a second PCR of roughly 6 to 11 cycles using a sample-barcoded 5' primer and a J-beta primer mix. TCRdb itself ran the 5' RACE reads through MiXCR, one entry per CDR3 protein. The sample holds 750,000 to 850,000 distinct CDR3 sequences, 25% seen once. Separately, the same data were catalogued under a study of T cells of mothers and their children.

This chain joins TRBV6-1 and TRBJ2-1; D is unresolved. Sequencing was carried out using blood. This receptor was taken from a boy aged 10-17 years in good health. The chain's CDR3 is CASSELAGTNNEQFF. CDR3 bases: TGTGCCAGCAGTGAATTGGCAGGTACTAACAATGAGCAGTTCTTC.